Presented here are 26 T cell receptor beta chains from one specimen sequenced in a study of blood T cells in healthy people across ages. Primers used in a second PCR of roughly 6 to 12 cycles were a sample-barcoded 5' primer and a J-beta primer mix. TCRdb ran MiXCR on the 5' RACE reads and lists one entry per CDR3 protein. Of about 680,000 distinct CDR3 sequences in the sample, approximately 50% are singletons; the top ten hold roughly 30%. The sequenced sample consisted of blood. Receptors were obtained from a woman aged 55-69 years in good health.

This chain links TRBV29-1 with TRBJ2-6; no clear D gene. The CDR3 covers 14 residues. From germline, CDR1 is SQVTM and CDR2 ANQGSEA. Trimming took off 3 bases at V and 1 base at J, with 7 bases between the two ends. The CDR3 sequence: CSVDLGSGANVLTF. The CDR3 DNA reads TGCAGCGTTGATTTGGGGTCTGGGGCCAACGTCCTGACTTTC.

This chain links TRBV5-1 with TRBJ1-3; TRBD1 aligns across 7 bases. After removal of 4 bases from V and 4 bases from J, the junction contained 14 bases not matched to a gene. The length of the CDR3 is 17 residues. Germline-derived CDR1 and CDR2 are SGHRS and YFSETQ. CDR3 sequence reads: CASSVGTEGAGGNTIYF. The CDR3 DNA reads TGCGCCAGCAGCGTCGGGACAGAAGGGGCCGGAGGAAACACCATATATTTT.

The chain carries TRBV6-2 or TRBV6-3 and TRBJ1-1; D is perhaps TRBD1 (6 bases). CDR1 and CDR2 (germline): MNHEY, SVGEGT. V was shortened by 5 bases and J by 1 base, with 14 bases between the two germline ends. The CDR3 consists of 15 residues. The CDR3 DNA reads TGTGCCAGCAGTGACCCGGGACAAGCGAACACTGAAGCTTTCTTT. It encodes CASSDPGQANTEAFF.

In its sample, this clonotype was seen a few times. The chain recombines TRBV12-3 or TRBV12-4 with TRBJ2-1, with a weak D call TRBD1 (5 bases). The CDR3 runs 16 residues. With 5 bases removed from V and 4 bases from J, the gap between germline ends came to 18 bases. For the CDR3, the DNA is TGTGCCAGCAGTCCCCGGGCCAGGGCGGTTTACAATGAGCAGTTCTTC. Its translation is CASSPRARAVYNEQFF.

The chain combines TRBV6-2 or TRBV6-3 with TRBJ2-2; D is possibly TRBD1 (6 bases). Trimming pared 5 bases from V and 6 bases from J, leaving 10 bases between. The germline gives CDR1 MNHEY, CDR2 SVGEGT. The CDR3 length is 13 residues. The CDR3 reads CASSDRQAGELFF. The CDR3 DNA is TGTGCCAGCAGTGATCGACAGGCCGGGGAGCTGTTTTTT.

V usage is TRBV11-2 and J usage is TRBJ2-5; TRBD2 agrees at 15 bases. After removal of 3 bases from V and 5 bases from J, the junction contained 10 bases not matched to a gene. The CDR3 spans 18 residues. Per the germline V gene, CDR1 is SGHAT and CDR2 is FQNNGV. The CDR3 nucleotides are TGTGCCAGCAGCTTTGGTCGGACTAGCGGGAGGGCCGGGGAGACCCAGTACTTC. This translates into CASSFGRTSGRAGETQYF.

This CDR3 is CSATGHSDGYTF. The CDR3 nucleotides read TGCAGTGCTACCGGGCACAGCGATGGCTACACCTTC. The chain links TRBV20-1 to TRBJ1-2, with D unclear. Germline V gene data show CDR1 as DFQATT and CDR2 as SNEGSKA (reference sequence). CDR3 length: 12 residues. The germline V and J ends were trimmed by 4 bases and 6 bases, with 12 bases remaining between them.

This clonotype was recorded a few times. The chain carries TRBV9 and TRBJ1-2, with 8 nucleotides matching TRBD1. Germline trimming cut 3 bases from V and 7 bases from J; bases unmatched to any gene: 5. From germline, CDR1 is SGDLS and CDR2 YYNGEE. This CDR3 has 13 amino acids. In DNA, the CDR3 is TGTGCCAGCAGCGAGGGACAGGCTGTTGGCTACACCTTC. Protein product: CASSEGQAVGYTF.

This clonotype was observed a handful of times. The genes are TRBV20-1 and TRBJ1-2; 8 bases agree with TRBD1. Germline-derived CDR1 and CDR2 are DFQATT and SNEGSKA (reference sequence). The V and J ends lost 3 bases and 7 bases, in that order; junction bases with no gene match: 13. The CDR3 is 15 residues long. The CDR3 sequence: CSASPPRGQGIGYTF. The CDR3 bases are TGCAGTGCTAGTCCTCCCCGTGGACAGGGCATTGGCTACACCTTC.

The gene calls are TRBV11-1 and TRBJ2-5; D ambiguous. In germline, CDR1 is SGHAT, CDR2 FQDESV (reference sequence). The CDR3 has 14 amino acids. Trimming pared 5 bases from V and 2 bases from J, leaving 12 bases between. In nucleotides, the CDR3 is TGTGCCAGCAGCGATCACTACCAACAAGAGACCCAGTACTTC. Translated: CASSDHYQQETQYF.

J is TRBJ2-3 and V is TRBV28, with D maybe TRBD1 (6 bases). CDR1 and CDR2 from the germline V gene are MDHEN and SYDVKM. V shed 3 bases and J shed 1 base, with 23 bases lying between them. CDR3 length: 19 residues. CDR3 region: CASSLPGHWYDYGTDTQYF. The CDR3 nucleotides are TGTGCCAGCAGTTTGCCGGGACACTGGTACGACTATGGCACAGATACGCAGTATTTT.

The V gene is TRBV27, the J gene TRBJ2-1; 11 bases agree with TRBD2. V trimming: 5 bases; J trimming: 4 bases; junction bases outside the gene matches: 7. Per the germline V gene, CDR1 is MNHEY and CDR2 is SMNVEV (reference sequence). This CDR3 is 16 amino acids long. CDR3 nucleotides: TGTGCCAGCAGTCGATCACTAGCGGGAGCTTACAATGAGCAGTTCTTC. This gives the protein CASSRSLAGAYNEQFF.

This chain links TRBV20-1 with TRBJ1-2; no clear D. Trimming pared 5 bases from V and 4 bases from J, leaving 17 bases between. Germline-derived CDR1 and CDR2 are DFQATT and SNEGSKA (reference sequence). This CDR3 spans 14 amino acids. CDR3 region: CSAPSDKNSYGYTF. CDR3 bases: TGCAGTGCTCCGTCCGATAAAAACAGCTATGGCTACACCTTC.

This clonotype was detected once. The V and J genes are TRBV4-2 and TRBJ1-1; 8 positions agree with TRBD1. With V trimmed by 1 base and J by 6 bases, 7 bases remained unmatched. Germline V gene data show CDR1 as LGHNA and CDR2 as YNFKEQ. CDR3 length: 15 residues. The CDR3 region is CASSQARQGRAEAFF. In nucleotides, the CDR3 is TGTGCCAGCAGCCAAGCTCGACAGGGGCGGGCTGAAGCTTTCTTT.

This chain links TRBV20-1 with TRBJ1-4; 11 bases fit TRBD1. There are 13 residues in the CDR3. The V gene end was trimmed by 6 bases and the J gene end by 6 bases; junction bases not matched to a gene: 3. The germline V gene has CDR1 DFQATT and CDR2 SNEGSKA (reference sequence). This CDR3 reads CSAEGQGDEKLFF. CDR3 sequence (DNA): TGCAGTGCGGAGGGACAGGGGGATGAAAAACTGTTTTTT.

The chain carries TRBV7-2 and TRBJ1-2; D remains ambiguous. Germline loops: CDR1 SGHTA, CDR2 FQGNSA. V lost 5 bases and J lost 8, with 18 bases in between. This CDR3 has 14 residues. This CDR3 reads CASSPGRSQGGYTF. The DNA of the CDR3 is TGTGCCAGCAGCCCTGGACGGTCCCAAGGAGGCTACACCTTC. Using reference TRBV7-2 and TRBJ1-2 for the parts outside the CDR3, the full variable domain is GAGVSQSPSNKVTEKGKDVELRCDPISGHTALYWYRQSLGQGLEFLIYFQGNSAPDKSGLPSDRFSAERTGGSVSTLTIQRTQQEDSAVYLCASSPGRSQGGYTFGSGTRLTVV.

The CDR3 DNA is TGTGCCAGCAGCTCAGCCGGGAACTCCTACGAGCAGTACTTC. This codes for CASSSAGNSYEQYF. V is TRBV9 and J is TRBJ2-7; D perhaps matches TRBD2 (5 bases). There are 14 residues in the CDR3. Trimming took 4 bases from V and 0 from J, leaving 11 bases between them. Germline lookup yields CDR1 SGDLS and CDR2 YYNGEE.

The J gene is TRBJ2-1, the V gene TRBV9, with TRBD1 identical over 9 bases. Germline loops: CDR1 SGDLS, CDR2 YYNGEE. The CDR3 runs 15 residues. After removal of 3 bases from V and 6 bases from J, the junction contained 7 bases not matched to a gene. The CDR3 bases are TGTGCCAGCAGCGCCGGGACAGGGTTCGGCAATGAGCAGTTCTTC. Protein sequence: CASSAGTGFGNEQFF.

This clonotype was seen a single time. Given a much more abundant clone one base away, this may be a read error. The chain has TRBV7-2 and TRBJ2-7, with no clear D. This CDR3 region has 14 residues. Trimming pared 3 bases from V and 0 bases from J, leaving 9 bases between. The germline V gene encodes CDR1 SGHTA and CDR2 FQGNSA. As DNA, the CDR3 is TGTGCCAGCAGCTTTTCCCATAACTCCTACGAGCAGTACTTC. This translates into CASSFSHNSYEQYF.

A few counts support this clonotype. V and J are TRBV12-3 or TRBV12-4 and TRBJ2-3; TRBD2 matches at 8 bases. After removal of 3 bases from V and 2 bases from J, the junction contained 4 bases not matched to a gene. The CDR3 contains 15 residues. CDR3 protein: CASSFRSGNTDTQYF. As DNA, the CDR3 is TGTGCCAGCAGTTTTCGTAGCGGGAACACAGATACGCAGTATTTT.

This clonotype has just a few counts. This chain links TRBV7-9 with TRBJ1-2; TRBD1 agrees at 7 bases. CDR3 size: 16 residues. J lost 0 bases, V lost 6 bases, and 10 bases had no gene match. In germline, CDR1 is SEHNR, CDR2 FQNEAQ (reference sequence). The CDR3 DNA follows: TGTGCCAGCAGTCCGGGACAGCAACGCGCTAACTATGGCTACACCTTC. It specifies CASSPGQQRANYGYTF. The full variable domain, its missing parts supplied by reference TRBV7-9 and TRBJ1-2, is DTGVSQNPRHKITKRGQNVTFRCDPISEHNRLYWYRQTLGQGPEFLTYFQNEAQLEKSRLLSDRFSAERPKGSFSTLEIQRTEQGDSAMYLCASSPGQQRANYGYTFGSGTRLTVV.

The chain recombines TRBV28 with TRBJ2-3, with 8 bases identical to TRBD1. This CDR3 has 13 amino acids. Germline V gene lookup returns CDR1 MDHEN and CDR2 SYDVKM. Trimming took 7 bases from V and 4 from J; bases not matched to a gene: 4. CDR3 residues: CASKDRVPDTQYF. CDR3 DNA: TGTGCCAGCAAGGACAGGGTACCAGATACGCAGTATTTT.

The chain combines TRBV25-1 with TRBJ2-5, with D possibly being TRBD2 (6 bases). The germline V and J ends were trimmed by 5 bases and 5 bases, with 18 bases remaining between them. The CDR3 is 15 residues long. Germline CDR1 reads MGHDK; CDR2 reads SYGVNS. The CDR3 coding sequence is TGTGCCAGCAGTCCCCCCGCGGGACGTGGGGAGACCCAGTACTTC. It encodes CASSPPAGRGETQYF.

The gene calls are TRBV5-1 and TRBJ1-6, with D perhaps matching TRBD1 (6 bases). Trimming removed 2 bases at V and 5 bases at J, with 14 bases between. The CDR3 totals 16 residues. The germline V gene has CDR1 SGHRS and CDR2 YFSETQ. CDR3 coding DNA: TGCGCCAGCAGCTTAGCACAGGGATCCGATAATTCACCCCTCCACTTT. Protein: CASSLAQGSDNSPLHF.

The chain is built from TRBV2 and TRBJ2-7, with TRBD1 identical over 7 bases. The germline gives CDR1 SNHLY, CDR2 FYNNEI. V lost 6 bases and J lost 6; bases outside the gene matches: 8. The CDR3 is 13 amino acids. CDR3 region: CASRPQGFGEQYF. The CDR3, as DNA: TGTGCCAGCAGGCCACAGGGGTTTGGCGAGCAGTACTTC.

The chain has TRBV6-6 and TRBJ2-2; 11 positions match TRBD1. After removal of 6 bases from V and 6 bases from J, the junction contained 9 bases not matched to a gene. This CDR3 has 16 amino acids. Germline-derived CDR1 and CDR2 are MNHNY and SVGAGI (reference sequence). The CDR3 DNA sequence: TGTGCCAGCAGGTCTACCGGGACAGGGGGTTCCGGGGAGCTGTTTTTT. The encoded protein is CASRSTGTGGSGELFF.